Below, 25 T cell receptor beta chains from the same sample are listed, as sequenced in a study of T cells in Graves' hyperthyroidism and ophthalmopathy (dated by TCRdb to the late 2010s). Libraries were constructed by multiplex PCR. Instrument used: Illumina HiSeq 2000. The TCR beta CDR3 regions were amplified from RNA transcripts. The TCR CDR3 was subjected to a first round of RT-PCR using the HTBI primer set and the Qiagen OneStep RT-PCR kit. TCRdb reprocessing: public reads trimmed at Q25 with fastp, clones called with MiXCR, in-frame beta chains kept. Entries that share a CDR3 protein sequence are merged under the most common genes and DNA. In all, the sample holds under 800,000 distinct CDR3 sequences, and less than 15% of those were seen once. The ten largest clones add up to roughly 10% of the sample. Sequencing input: blood. Receptors were obtained from a woman in her late teens or twenties with Graves' hyperthyroidism.

This clonotype has a single count. This sequence joins TRBV5-1 and TRBJ2-5, with a tentative D call TRBD2 (6 bases). The CDR3 extends over 15 amino acids. Trimming took 0 bases from V and 5 from J, leaving 14 bases between them. Per germline, CDR1 SGHRS and CDR2 YFSETQ. For the CDR3, the DNA is TGCGCCAGCAGCTTGGCACCGGGAGTAAGGGAGACCCAGTACTTC. As protein: CASSLAPGVRETQYF.

In its sample, this clonotype was seen many times. The V and J genes are TRBV20-1 and TRBJ2-1, with 7 bases identical to TRBD2. Germline V gene lookup returns CDR1 DFQATT and CDR2 SNEGSKA (reference sequence). V lost 4 bases and J lost 5; bases outside the gene matches: 17. The CDR3 sequence is 17 residues long. The CDR3 loop reads CSATPREATLINNEQFF. DNA for the CDR3: TGCAGTGCTACCCCCCGGGAGGCCACCCTCATCAACAATGAGCAGTTCTTC.

Ten or more counts support this clonotype. This chain links TRBV12-5 with TRBJ2-1, with 8 bases that match TRBD2. J lost 5 bases, V lost 1 base, and 13 bases had no gene match. CDR3 size: 18 residues. Germline V gene data show CDR1 as LGHNT and CDR2 as FRNRAP. The CDR3 sequence: CASGLARGSGRGDNEQFF. The CDR3, as DNA: TGTGCTAGTGGTTTGGCCCGAGGCAGCGGGAGAGGCGACAATGAGCAGTTCTTC. The variable domain in full, completed from reference TRBV12-5 and TRBJ2-1, reads DARVTQTPRHKVTEMGQEVTMRCQPILGHNTVFWYRQTMMQGLELLAYFRNRAPLDDSGMPKDRFSAEMPDATLATLKIQPSEPRDSAVYFCASGLARGSGRGDNEQFFGPGTRLTVL.

Notes on this clonotype: It may be a read error: a sequence one base away is much more abundant. V gene TRBV27 combines with J gene TRBJ2-3; D remains ambiguous. The CDR3 loop spans 23 amino acids. Trimming cost V 0 bases and J 2 bases, with 33 bases left between them. Germline V gene lookup returns CDR1 MNHEY and CDR2 SMNVEV (reference sequence). In nucleotides, the CDR3 is TGTGCCAGCAGTTTATCTTGGTCGCAGGTAGTCAAGATAGAGAACAAAAACACAGATACGCAGTATTTT. It codes for CASSLSWSQVVKIENKNTDTQYF.

This clonotype has just a few counts. The gene calls are TRBV19 and TRBJ2-6; 9 bases match TRBD1. Germline-derived CDR1 and CDR2 are LNHDA and SQIVND (reference sequence). The V segment lost 8 bases and the J segment 0 bases; nucleotides outside the gene matches: 5. CDR3 length: 16 residues. CDR3 nucleotides: TGTGCCAGTTACAGGGGGCCGTCCTCTGGGGCCAACGTCCTGACTTTC. Translation: CASYRGPSSGANVLTF.

This clonotype was detected a few times. The chain carries TRBV19 and TRBJ2-1, with 11 bases matching TRBD2. Losses at the gene ends were 9 bases for V and 4 bases for J; bases not matched to a gene: 5. This CDR3 has 14 amino acids. CDR1 and CDR2 (germline): LNHDA, SQIVND (reference sequence). CDR3 sequence (DNA): TGTGCCAGCAAATCTAGCGGGAGGTACAATGAGCAGTTCTTC. As protein: CASKSSGRYNEQFF.

This clonotype has a handful of counts. J is TRBJ2-1 and V is TRBV10-1; D gene unclear. The V end lost 5 bases, the J end lost 5 bases, and 10 bases lay between the germline ends. Germline V lookup: CDR1 WNHNN, CDR2 SYGVQD (reference sequence). This CDR3 spans 13 amino acids. The CDR3 protein is CASSLRVHNEQFF. In DNA form, the CDR3 reads TGCGCCAGCAGTTTAAGAGTCCACAATGAGCAGTTCTTC.

The sample holds a few counts of this clonotype. This CDR3 is CASSDWGRAQYF. CDR3 coding DNA: TGTGCCAGCAGTGATTGGGGCAGGGCGCAGTATTTT. This chain links TRBV2 with TRBJ2-3; a weak D match, TRBD1 (5 bases). Germline CDR1 and CDR2: SNHLY and FYNNEI. V dropped 3 bases and J dropped 10 bases, with 11 bases sitting between them. This CDR3 is built from 12 residues.

This clonotype has more than one count but fewer than ten. This rearrangement joins TRBV28 to TRBJ1-1; TRBD1 matches at 9 bases. The CDR3 sequence is 15 residues long. V gave up 6 bases and J gave up 2 bases; unmatched junction bases: 7. Germline V gene sequence: CDR1 MDHEN, CDR2 SYDVKM. DNA of the CDR3: TGTGCCAGCAGCGGGACAGGGATGGCAAACACTGAAGCTTTCTTT. Translation gives CASSGTGMANTEAFF.

This clonotype occurred many times. The CDR3 coding sequence is TGTGCCACCAGCCGGGACAGGGAATATGGCTACACCTTC. It specifies CATSRDREYGYTF. J is TRBJ1-2 and V is TRBV15; the match to TRBD1 covers 9 bases. The germline gives CDR1 LNHNV, CDR2 YYDKDF (reference sequence). The junction had 3 bases not matched to a gene; V was cut back by 5 bases and J by 5 bases. This CDR3 is 13 amino acids long.

This clonotype was seen many times. J is TRBJ2-5 and V is TRBV24-1; perhaps D is TRBD1 or TRBD2 (5 bases each). The CDR3 contains 13 residues. Germline CDR1 is KGHDR and CDR2 is SFDVKD. V was pared by 7 bases and J by 3 bases, with 11 bases between. The CDR3 bases are TGTGCCACCAGCGGGACGGTGGAAGAGACCCAGTACTTC. It specifies CATSGTVEETQYF.

The CDR3 loop reads CASSLEGGTTGELFF. The CDR3 DNA follows: TGTGCCAGCAGCTTAGAGGGCGGAACCACCGGGGAGCTGTTTTTT. The chain has TRBV7-9 and TRBJ2-2; D ambiguous. This CDR3 region has 15 residues. Germline V gene sequence: CDR1 SEHNR, CDR2 FQNEAQ (reference sequence). With 1 base removed from V and 4 bases from J, the gap between germline ends came to 10 bases.

This clonotype appeared a few times. The rearrangement uses TRBV19 and TRBJ1-2, with D perhaps TRBD1 (6 bases). This CDR3 is 15 amino acids long. CDR1 LNHDA and CDR2 SQIVND come from the germline V gene (reference sequence). The germline V and J ends were trimmed by 3 bases and 4 bases, with 15 bases remaining between them. For the CDR3, the DNA is TGTGCCAGTAGTATTTCGGGGGCACGCTCCTATGGCTACACCTTC. Translated: CASSISGARSYGYTF. The complete variable domain, with remaining parts taken from reference TRBV19 and TRBJ1-2, reads DGGITQSPKYLFRKEGQNVTLSCEQNLNHDAMYWYRQDPGQGLRLIYYSQIVNDFQKGDIAEGYSVSREKKESFPLTVTSAQKNPTAFYLCASSISGARSYGYTFGSGTRLTVV.

The sample holds many counts of this clonotype. V and J are TRBV7-2 and TRBJ1-2; 7 nucleotides align to TRBD1. The CDR3 length is 15 residues. Trimming took 5 bases from V and 0 from J; bases not matched to a gene: 6. Germline V CDR1 and CDR2: SGHTA, FQGNSA. Here the CDR3 DNA reads TGTGCCAGCAGCACGCGGACAGGCACTAACTATGGCTACACCTTC. Protein sequence: CASSTRTGTNYGYTF.

The chain links TRBV5-5 to TRBJ2-7; 7 bases are a match to TRBD2. This CDR3 has 19 amino acids. Unmatched junction bases numbered 21, after V lost 4 bases and J lost 2 bases. Germline V gives CDR1 SGHKS, CDR2 YYEKEE (reference sequence). CDR3: CASSTREAGLRGVPYEQYF. CDR3 in DNA: TGTGCCAGCAGCACAAGGGAAGCGGGACTTCGGGGGGTACCCTACGAGCAGTACTTC.

This clonotype was detected ten times or more. The gene calls are TRBV10-1 and TRBJ2-7, with D possibly matching TRBD2 (6 bases). The germline CDR1 and CDR2 sequences are WNHNN and SYGVQD (reference sequence). The CDR3 length is 15 residues. V was pared by 4 bases and J by 2 bases, with 15 bases between. The chain's CDR3 is CASSGGPGEAYEQYF. The CDR3 DNA follows: TGCGCCAGCAGTGGAGGACCGGGAGAGGCCTACGAGCAGTACTTC.

This clonotype was seen a single time. This sequence joins TRBV7-9 and TRBJ2-1; 8 bases fit TRBD2. This CDR3 is 15 amino acids long. Germline V gene lookup returns CDR1 SEHNR and CDR2 FQNEAQ (reference sequence). J was trimmed by 3 bases and V by 5 bases; bases with no gene match: 6. In nucleotides, the CDR3 is TGTGCCAGCAGCCGAGGGCGGGGGGTCTACAATGAGCAGTTCTTC. Translating gives CASSRGRGVYNEQFF. Full variable domain (missing parts from reference TRBV7-9 and TRBJ2-1): DTGVSQNPRHKITKRGQNVTFRCDPISEHNRLYWYRQTLGQGPEFLTYFQNEAQLEKSRLLSDRFSAERPKGSFSTLEIQRTEQGDSAMYLCASSRGRGVYNEQFFGPGTRLTVL.

At least ten counts were recorded for this clonotype. The chain is built from TRBV2 and TRBJ1-5; perhaps TRBD1 as D (6 bases). CDR3 length: 14 amino acids. V gave up 1 base and J gave up 6 bases, with 10 bases separating them. In germline, CDR1 is SNHLY, CDR2 FYNNEI. The CDR3 region is CASSEETGGQPQHF. The CDR3 nucleotides are TGTGCCAGCAGTGAAGAGACAGGAGGTCAGCCCCAGCATTTT.

This clonotype has at least ten counts. V gene TRBV30 combines with J gene TRBJ2-2; the D gene is possibly TRBD2 (6 bases). This CDR3 contains 15 residues. Germline V gene lookup returns CDR1 GTSNPN and CDR2 SVGIG (reference sequence). Trimming removed 0 bases at V and 6 bases at J, with 14 bases between. The CDR3 protein is CAWSVLDYIAGELFF. The CDR3 bases are TGTGCCTGGAGTGTATTGGACTACATCGCCGGGGAGCTGTTTTTT.

This clonotype appeared many times. The chain recombines TRBV11-2 with TRBJ2-1; 9 nucleotides agree with TRBD1. CDR1 SGHAT and CDR2 FQNNGV come from the germline V gene. V lost 3 bases, J lost 4 bases, and 4 bases stayed unmatched. The CDR3 has 15 residues. The CDR3 DNA reads TGTGCCAGCAGCTTGAGGACAGGGGATTACAATGAGCAGTTCTTC. Its protein is CASSLRTGDYNEQFF.

This clonotype occurred many times. CDR3 protein: CASSSTRDLEMNTEAFF. The CDR3 coding sequence is TGTGCCAGCAGTTCAACCCGGGACCTTGAAATGAACACTGAAGCTTTCTTT. The genes are TRBV28 and TRBJ1-1, with D possibly matching TRBD1 (5 bases). Trimming left V 4 bases short and J 0 bases short, with 18 bases between. The CDR3 has 17 residues. Germline-derived CDR1 and CDR2 are MDHEN and SYDVKM.

The chain couples TRBV2 to TRBJ2-1; TRBD1 matches 9 bases. The V gene's germline CDR1 is SNHLY and CDR2 FYNNEI. The CDR3 is 14 amino acids. Trimming took 4 bases from V and 5 from J; bases not matched to a gene: 3. The CDR3 sequence is CASSADRGNNEQFF. DNA for the CDR3: TGTGCCAGCAGTGCGGACAGGGGAAACAATGAGCAGTTCTTC.

This clonotype has just a few counts. The CDR3 region is CASSFGLAGLAGELFF. In DNA form, the CDR3 reads TGTGCCAGCAGTTTTGGGCTAGCGGGCCTGGCCGGGGAGCTGTTTTTT. V gene TRBV12-3 or TRBV12-4 combines with J gene TRBJ2-2, with 8 nucleotides matching TRBD2. This CDR3 spans 16 amino acids. With 3 bases clipped from V and 6 bases from J, the junction kept 9 bases outside the gene matches.

The chain is built from TRBV25-1 and TRBJ2-3; 9 bases are shared with TRBD1. CDR3 length: 15 amino acids. Germline V gives CDR1 MGHDK, CDR2 SYGVNS. With V trimmed by 6 bases and J by 4 bases, 8 bases remained unmatched. As DNA, the CDR3 is TGTGCCAGCAGCATAGGGGACAGGGCCGCAGATACGCAGTATTTT. Encoded protein: CASSIGDRAADTQYF.

The V and J genes are TRBV7-8 and TRBJ2-1; 11 bases are a match to TRBD1. Germline V lookup: CDR1 SGHVS, CDR2 FQNEAQ. V shed 5 bases, J shed 7 bases, and the junction held 7 bases outside the gene matches. The CDR3 extends over 15 amino acids. As DNA, the CDR3 is TGTGCCAGCAGCCATCCGGACAGGGGGCGGAATGAGCAGTTCTTC. It yields the protein CASSHPDRGRNEQFF.